One and the same sample provided the 30 T cell receptor beta chains below, sequenced in a study of tumor and adjacent non-tumor tissue in lung cancer. The library came from three nested PCR rounds adapted from ARM-PCR protocols. TCRdb itself ran the multiplex PCR reads through MiXCR, one entry per CDR3 protein. The table records about 110,000 distinct CDR3 sequences, 60% to 80% of them present only once. No cell sorting was done before RNA was extracted from the tissue. Material for sequencing was lung tumor tissue. These receptors all stem from a woman aged 60-75 years with non-small cell lung cancer.

V and J are TRBV4-2 and TRBJ1-4; D ambiguous. The CDR3 runs 14 residues. Germline loops: CDR1 LGHNA, CDR2 YNFKEQ. Trimming left V 1 base short and J 8 bases short, with 11 bases between. The CDR3, as DNA: TGTGCCAGCAGCCAAGGGTTGTTACGAGAAAAACTGTTTTTT. This sequence encodes CASSQGLLREKLFF.

The rearrangement joins TRBV28 to TRBJ1-6; D unclear. The germline CDR1 and CDR2 sequences are MDHEN and SYDVKM. V lost 2 bases, J lost 11 bases, and 13 bases lay in between. The CDR3 covers 14 residues. CDR3 coding DNA: TGTGCCAGCAGTTTAAACAGAGTCAATACACCCCTCCACTTT. It yields the protein CASSLNRVNTPLHF.

The rearrangement joins TRBV4-3 to TRBJ1-5; D remains unclear. This CDR3 has 14 amino acids. The V end lost 0 bases, the J end lost 6 bases, and 9 bases lay between the germline ends. Per the germline V gene, CDR1 is LGHNA and CDR2 is YSLEER. CDR3 residues: CASSQDRGSQPQHF. The CDR3 coding sequence is TGCGCCAGCAGCCAAGATCGTGGTAGTCAGCCCCAGCATTTT.

In the case of this clonotype: A single base separates this from a much larger clone, so it may be a read error. The CDR3: CASSSPDSLATNIQYF. CDR3 sequence (DNA): TGTGCCAGCAGTTCGCCTGACAGCTTAGCCACAAACATTCAGTACTTC. The chain employs TRBV6-1 and TRBJ2-4; tentative D call: TRBD1 (5 bases). Germline-derived CDR1 and CDR2 are MNHNS and SASEGT. This CDR3 region has 16 residues.

This clonotype was observed at least ten times. CDR3 bases: TGTGCCAGCAGTGGGACTAGCGGGCAAGAGACCCAGTACTTC. Protein sequence: CASSGTSGQETQYF. The rearrangement uses TRBV6-6 and TRBJ2-5; 12 nucleotides align to TRBD2. The CDR3 consists of 14 residues. J gave up 2 bases and V 5 bases, and 0 bases lay outside the gene matches. The germline V gene encodes CDR1 MNHNY and CDR2 SVGAGI (reference sequence).

The chain links TRBV30 to TRBJ1-1, with D perhaps matching TRBD1 (6 bases). From germline, CDR1 is GTSNPN and CDR2 SVGIG (reference sequence). V lost 0 bases, J lost 14 bases, and 25 bases lay in between. This CDR3 region has 15 residues. The CDR3 DNA is TGTGCCTGGAGTGTACGTGGGGGCAGGGACACTGAAGGATTCTTT. Translation: CAWSVRGGRDTEGFF.

This clonotype was counted ten times or more. This chain joins TRBV30 and TRBJ1-6; D uncertain. V was pared by 6 bases and J by 3 bases, with 9 bases between. In germline, CDR1 is GTSNPN, CDR2 SVGIG (reference sequence). The CDR3 consists of 13 residues. The CDR3 spells CACRGDYNSPLHF. CDR3 sequence (DNA): TGTGCCTGCCGCGGGGACTATAATTCACCCCTCCACTTT.

Notes on this clonotype: A junction end diverges from the germline sequence, so it may reflect a read error. V and J are TRBV20-1 and TRBJ1-2; a weak D match, TRBD1 (5 bases). Per the germline V gene, CDR1 is DFQATT and CDR2 is SNEGSKA (reference sequence). CDR3 length equals 12 residues. This CDR3 is CNASLGLNGYTF. CDR3 DNA: TGCAATGCTAGTCTGGGGCTGAATGGCTATACCTTC.

On this clonotype: The junction departs from the called germline gene at one end, perhaps through a read error. The chain links TRBV5-4 to TRBJ2-3; D call uncertain. Germline loops: CDR1 SGHNT, CDR2 YYREEE (reference sequence). The CDR3 runs 15 residues. The CDR3 DNA is TGTGCCAGCAGCGTGTCTTCCTCCCCCACAGATAAGCAGTATTTT. Protein sequence: CASSVSSSPTDKQYF.

A remark on this clonotype: Since a much larger clone is just one base distant, this may be a read error. The V call is TRBV29-1, the J call TRBJ2-7; 10 nucleotides align to TRBD2. Germline values: CDR1 SQVTM, CDR2 ANQGSEA. The CDR3 totals 14 residues. The CDR3 loop is CSVAGTSDSYEQCF. Written as DNA, the CDR3 is TGCAGCGTAGCCGGGACTAGCGACTCCTACGAGCAGTGCTTC.

This clonotype was counted only a few times. A much more abundant neighbour one base away suggests this may be a read error. The rearrangement uses TRBV12-3 or TRBV12-4 and TRBJ2-7, with no clear D. Trimming took 1 base from V and 5 from J, leaving 9 bases between them. This CDR3 contains 13 residues. CDR3 residues: CASSLGGGNEQYF. The CDR3 nucleotides read TGTGCCAGCAGTTTAGGCGGTGGTAACGAGCAGTACTTC.

As regards this clonotype: One junction end does not reproduce the germline sequence, and a read error may be involved. V and J are TRBV28 and TRBJ2-7; 10 bases are a match to TRBD1. The CDR3 consists of 15 residues. CDR1 and CDR2 from the germline V gene are MDHEN and SYDVKM. This CDR3 is CARSSLGQGTNEQYF. Here the CDR3 DNA reads TGTGCCAGGAGTTCCCTGGGACAGGGGACGAACGAGCAGTACTTC.

For this clonotype: Its ends do not fully match the called genes, so a read error is possible. The V call is TRBV5-6, the J call TRBJ1-2, with a weak D call TRBD1 (6 bases). The length of the CDR3 is 14 residues. The germline V gene encodes CDR1 SGHDT and CDR2 YYEEEE. CDR3 DNA sequence: TGTGCTAGCAGCCCGGGACATGGGGCGAGGGGCTACACCTTC. This encodes CASSPGHGARGYTF.

Note on this clonotype: Compared with germline, one end of the junction differs, possibly owing to a read error. This chain links TRBV20-1 with TRBJ1-2, with D possibly TRBD1 on 6 matching bases. This CDR3 contains 14 residues. Germline loops: CDR1 DFQATT, CDR2 SNEGSKA (reference sequence). The CDR3 is CSAKGQFENYDYTF. The CDR3, as DNA: TGCAGTGCTAAGGGACAATTCGAAAACTATGACTACACCTTC.

In regard to this clonotype: A much larger clone differs by one base, so this may be a read error. The genes are TRBV6-1 and TRBJ2-5, with a weak D call TRBD1 (5 bases). CDR1 is MNHNS and CDR2 is SASEGT in the germline V gene. The CDR3 loop spans 14 amino acids. Trimming shortened V by 1 base and J by 4 bases, and 10 bases separated the two germline ends. Here the CDR3 reads CASSEDMGPETQYF. Written as DNA, the CDR3 is TGTGCCAGCAGTGAAGACATGGGGCCAGAGACCCAGTACTTC.

A remark on this clonotype: Compared with germline, one end of the junction differs, possibly owing to a read error. The chain couples TRBV11-3 to TRBJ2-7; D might be TRBD2 (6 bases). CDR1 is SGHNT and CDR2 is YENEEA in the germline V gene. The CDR3 consists of 15 residues. The CDR3 spells CTSSIRTGSSYEQYF. CDR3 bases: TGTACCAGCAGCATAAGGACCGGGAGCTCCTACGAGCAGTACTTC.

On this clonotype: This may be a read error: a much more frequent sequence differs by one nucleotide. The chain uses TRBV4-2 and TRBJ1-3; weak D call: TRBD1 (5 bases). This CDR3 contains 18 residues. Germline assignment: CDR1 LGHNA and CDR2 YNFKEQ. CDR3 DNA: TGTGTCAGCAGCCCCCGACGGGGGGGGGATAGCTCTGGAAACACCATATATTTT. Translating gives CVSSPRRGGDSSGNTIYF.

Comments on this clonotype: This may arise from a read error, as a much more abundant clone is one base away. The rearrangement uses TRBV6-5 and TRBJ1-2; 9 bases line up with TRBD1. The V gene's germline CDR1 is MNHEY and CDR2 SVGAGI. The CDR3 has 15 amino acids. The CDR3 region is CVSSVKTGGARGYTF. The CDR3 DNA is TGTGTCAGCAGTGTCAAAACAGGGGGCGCGAGAGGCTACACCTTC.

About this clonotype itself: This clone may be a read error of a much larger clone one base away. The chain joins TRBV6-5 to TRBJ1-2; D is uncertain. The germline gives CDR1 MNHEY, CDR2 SVGAGI. The CDR3 extends over 15 amino acids. CDR3 coding DNA: TGTACCAGCAGCCCCGGACTGGGAATGGGCTATGGCTACACCTTC. Protein sequence: CTSSPGLGMGYGYTF.

On this clonotype: The junction departs from the called germline gene at one end, perhaps through a read error. The chain employs TRBV12-3 or TRBV12-4 and TRBJ1-2; TRBD1 matches at 7 bases. CDR3 length equals 15 residues. CDR3 DNA: TGTGCCAGCAGTTCCGGGACAGTTGGGTACCATGGCTACACTTTC. Residues: CASSSGTVGYHGYTF.

This chain connects TRBV20-1 to TRBJ2-1, with 11 bases identical to TRBD2. The CDR3 is 19 residues long. Germline CDR1 reads DFQATT; CDR2 reads SNEGSKA (reference sequence). The junction had 19 bases not matched to a gene; V was cut back by 3 bases and J by 6 bases. CDR3 sequence: CSASDRRLAGGLGTNEQFF. In nucleotides, the CDR3 is TGCAGTGCTAGCGATCGGAGGCTAGCGGGGGGCCTAGGTACCAATGAGCAGTTCTTC.

Points on this clonotype: The DNA is left out, because the CDR3 cannot be placed on it with certainty; the CDR3 is given as TCRdb lists it. This chain uses TRBV29-1 with TRBJ2-1; the table assigns TRBD1, which was not confirmed against the DNA. Germline CDR1 and CDR2: SQVTM and ANQGSEA. The CDR3 is made up of 12 amino acids, end residues included. The CDR3: CCVGHGAGEQLF.

This rearrangement joins TRBV5-1 to TRBJ2-1; D possibly corresponds to TRBD1 (6 bases). Germline V CDR1 and CDR2: SGHRS, YFSETQ. V lost 5 bases, J lost 4 bases, and 10 bases lay in between. CDR3 length: 13 residues. The CDR3 reads CASRTQGYNEQFF. The CDR3 DNA reads TGCGCCAGCAGAACACAGGGTTACAATGAGCAGTTCTTC.

This clonotype was seen only once. As the CDR3 is not closed by the conserved phenylalanine or tryptophan, this likely results from a read error. The gene calls are TRBV4-1 and TRBJ2-3; 8 bases align to TRBD1. CDR3 length: 16 residues. J was trimmed by 5 bases and V by 9 bases; bases with no gene match: 16. The germline V gene encodes CDR1 MGHRA and CDR2 YSYEKL. As DNA, the CDR3 is TGCGCCAGTAGCTCCTCGGGGGACAGGCGATTAGATACGCAGTATCTT. Protein: CASSSSGDRRLDTQYL.

This clonotype was picked up one time. One junction end does not reproduce the germline sequence, and a read error may be involved. The V and J genes are TRBV4-3 and TRBJ1-1; D may be TRBD1 (5 bases). Germline V lookup: CDR1 LGHNA, CDR2 YSLEER. The CDR3 consists of 16 residues. CDR3: CASSRDGRGDYTEAFF. The CDR3 DNA reads as TGTGCCAGCAGCCGAGATGGGAGAGGGGATTACACTGAAGCTTTCTTT.

Points on this clonotype: Mismatch with germline at one junction end may stem from a read error. This chain connects TRBV4-3 to TRBJ2-3; 8 positions agree with TRBD2. The CDR3 extends over 15 amino acids. CDR1 and CDR2 from the germline V gene are LGHNA and YSLEER. CDR3 sequence reads: CASSQGISGADTQYF. CDR3 coding DNA: TGCGCCAGTAGCCAAGGGATTAGCGGGGCAGATACACAGTATTTT.

The V and J genes are TRBV4-1 and TRBJ1-5, with TRBD1 matching over 8 bases. Germline loops: CDR1 MGHRA, CDR2 YSYEKL. The CDR3 covers 16 residues. DNA of the CDR3: TGCGGGAGCAGCCAGAGGACAGGGACAACCTATCAGCCCCAGCATTTT. Protein product: CGSSQRTGTTYQPQHF.

The rearrangement uses TRBV6-6 and TRBJ2-7, with 9 positions matching TRBD1. This CDR3 is built from 15 residues. In germline, CDR1 is MNHNY, CDR2 SVGAGI (reference sequence). V lost 5 bases, J lost 6 bases, and 11 bases stayed unmatched. The CDR3 loop reads CASSSQTGGHFEQYF. The DNA for the CDR3 is TGTGCCAGCAGTAGCCAGACAGGGGGACACTTCGAGCAGTACTTC.

On this clonotype: One end of the junction varies from germline; a read error may be responsible. The chain employs TRBV11-2 and TRBJ2-3; 14 nucleotides align to TRBD2. CDR1 and CDR2 from the germline V gene are SGHAT and FQNNGV. The CDR3 is 17 residues long. CDR3 amino acids: CASSDGTSGGRTYTQYF. The CDR3 DNA is TGTGCGAGCAGTGACGGGACTAGCGGGGGTCGGACGTATACGCAGTATTTT.

This clonotype is labeled as medium-sized (0.01 to 0.1%). This chain connects TRBV11-3 to TRBJ2-7; D not certain. The V end was cut by 0 bases, the J end by 1 base, with 7 bases between. Looked up from germline, CDR1 is SGHNT and CDR2 is YENEEA. The CDR3 length is 14 residues. The CDR3 spells CASSLEWGSYEQYF. Written as DNA, the CDR3 is TGTGCCAGCAGCTTAGAATGGGGATCCTACGAGCAGTACTTC. The full variable domain, rest sourced from reference TRBV11-3 and TRBJ2-7, is EAGVVQSPRYKIIEKKQPVAFWCNPISGHNTLYWYLQNLGQGPELLIRYENEEAVDDSQLPKDRFSAERLKGVDSTLKIQPAELGDSAVYLCASSLEWGSYEQYFGPGTRLTVT.